This T cell receptor beta chain derives from a study of blood T cell repertoires in COVID-19. Looked up from germline, CDR1 is SGHAT and CDR2 is FQNNGV. J was trimmed by 3 bases and V by 4 bases; bases with no gene match: 6. The CDR3 contains 14 residues. Only in-frame clones appear in the TCRdb table, and some are missing; sequencing was by immunoSEQ multiplex PCR. The sample carries 90,000 to 100,000 clones, about nine tenths recorded once. The sample was peripheral blood. The source is a middle-aged man with acute or convalescent COVID-19. The rearrangement joins TRBV11-2 to TRBJ2-7; 7 nucleotides match TRBD1. The CDR3 here is CASSSTGTVYEQYF. In DNA, the CDR3 is TGTGCCAGCAGCTCTACCGGGACAGTCTACGAGCAGTACTTC.